The 9 T cell receptor beta chains given below trace back to one sample, sequenced in a study of glioma-infiltrating T cells. The iRepertoire nested amplicon-rescue multiplex PCR amplified TCR alpha and beta CDR3s from RNA. In TCRdb, the multiplex PCR reads were re-called with MiXCR into one record per CDR3 protein. This sample has some 150,000 distinct CDR3 sequences, with about 39% found just once. The sequencing input was glioma tissue, nonneoplastic brain tissue, or PBMCs (not recorded which). Receptors were obtained from a human donor with low-grade glioma or glioblastoma, undergoing nonglioma brain surgery, or in good health (not recorded which).

This clonotype was counted only a few times. This chain uses TRBV6-5 with TRBJ2-7; D is possibly TRBD1 or TRBD2 (5 bases each). Trimming cost V 2 bases and J 0 bases, with 8 bases left between them. Germline CDR1 MNHEY, CDR2 SVGAGI. CDR3 length equals 14 residues. Here the CDR3 DNA reads TGTGCCAGCAGTTACCCAGGGAGCTCCTACGAGCAGTACTTC. Translated, it gives CASSYPGSSYEQYF.

A word on this clonotype: This may be a read error: a much more frequent sequence differs by one nucleotide. This rearrangement joins TRBV7-2 to TRBJ2-5; no firm D call. From germline, CDR1 is SGHTA and CDR2 FQGNSA. CDR3 size: 12 residues. V dropped 4 bases and J dropped 7 bases, with 10 bases sitting between them. CDR3 loop: CASSYSIGTQYF. CDR3 DNA: TGTGCCAGCAGCTATAGCATTGGGACCCAGTACTTC.

The V gene is TRBV30, the J gene TRBJ2-3; D gene uncertain. Germline CDR1 is GTSNPN and CDR2 is SVGIG (reference sequence). The CDR3 runs to 13 residues. Trimming pared 1 base from V and 2 bases from J, leaving 7 bases between. The CDR3 DNA follows: TGTGCCTGGAGTGCTCAGAACACAGATACGCAGTATTTT. It codes for CAWSAQNTDTQYF. The variable domain in full, with the rest retrieved from reference TRBV30 and TRBJ2-3, is SQTIHQWPATLVQPVGSPLSLECTVEGTSNPNLYWYRQAAGRGLQLLFYSVGIGQISSEVPQNLSASRPQDRQFILSSKKLLLSDSGFYLCAWSAQNTDTQYFGPGTRLTVL.

The rearrangement joins TRBV2 to TRBJ1-2; D is unclear. CDR3 length equals 14 residues. Germline V gene data show CDR1 as SNHLY and CDR2 as FYNNEI. V gave up 3 bases and J gave up 3 bases, with 11 bases separating them. CDR3 amino acids: CASSETAGDYGYTF. CDR3 sequence (DNA): TGTGCCAGCAGTGAGACGGCAGGCGACTATGGCTACACCTTC.

This chain connects TRBV6-1 to TRBJ2-6, with a possible D match to TRBD2 (6 bases). The CDR3 consists of 18 residues. V lost 6 bases, J lost 1 base, and 19 bases lay in between. Germline CDR1 MNHNS, CDR2 SASEGT. CDR3: CASRGEDGRSSGANVLTF. The DNA for the CDR3 is TGTGCCAGCAGAGGGGAGGACGGTCGATCATCTGGGGCCAACGTCCTGACTTTC.

The count of this clonotype is one. This chain joins TRBV20-1 and TRBJ2-4, with D perhaps TRBD2 (5 bases). Trimming stripped 5 bases from V and 4 bases from J, with 9 bases between. Germline V lookup: CDR1 DFQATT, CDR2 SNEGSKA (reference sequence). There are 12 residues in the CDR3. The CDR3 DNA follows: TGCAGTGCTCGGACTGAGAAAAACATTCAGTACTTC. Protein product: CSARTEKNIQYF.

The gene calls are TRBV6-2 or TRBV6-3 and TRBJ2-5; D gene unclear. The CDR3 extends over 15 amino acids. Trimming took 6 bases from V and 2 from J, leaving 16 bases between them. Germline V gene sequence: CDR1 MNHEY, CDR2 SVGEGT. The CDR3 sequence is CASSQVAQEQETQYF. In nucleotides, the CDR3 is TGTGCCAGCAGCCAAGTTGCGCAAGAACAAGAGACCCAGTACTTC.

This clonotype has only a few counts. The V gene is TRBV6-2 or TRBV6-3, the J gene TRBJ1-2, with D possibly matching TRBD1 (5 bases). Germline-derived CDR1 and CDR2 are MNHEY and SVGEGT. V shed 4 bases and J shed 5 bases, with 14 bases lying between them. The CDR3 covers 14 residues. The chain's CDR3 is CASSSHGTTYGYTF. Here the CDR3 DNA reads TGTGCCAGCAGTTCCCACGGGACTACATATGGCTACACCTTC.

This clonotype was observed a handful of times. The rearrangement links TRBV6-1 to TRBJ2-1, with D possibly TRBD2 on 7 matching bases. Deletions cut 2 bases from V and 7 bases from J, with 18 bases between. The CDR3 is 16 residues long. Looked up from germline, CDR1 is MNHNS and CDR2 is SASEGT. CDR3 nucleotide sequence: TGTGCCAGCAGTGAACCAGCGGGGAGGGGGAAAAATGAGCAGTTCTTC. This encodes CASSEPAGRGKNEQFF.